This T cell receptor beta chain is from a study of blood T cell repertoires in COVID-19. Profiling relied on immunoSEQ multiplex PCR, and the TCRdb table lists in-frame clones only, not all of them. The sample has 200,000 to 300,000 clones, approximately 86% seen once. V shed 0 bases and J 6 bases; nucleotides not matched to a gene: 1. The CDR3 is 14 amino acids. CDR1 is PRHDT and CDR2 is FYEKMQ in the germline V gene (reference sequence). V and J are TRBV13 and TRBJ2-7, with TRBD2 identical over 11 bases. This TCR was sampled from a woman between 40 and 55 years old with acute COVID-19. Sequencing was carried out using PBMCs or T cells enriched from blood (not recorded which). CDR3 sequence (DNA): TGTGCCAGCAGCTTAGGACTAGCGGGAGTCGAGCAGTACTTC. As protein: CASSLGLAGVEQYF. The complete variable domain, with remaining parts taken from reference TRBV13 and TRBJ2-7, reads AAGVIQSPRHLIKEKRETATLKCYPIPRHDTVYWYQQGPGQDPQFLISFYEKMQSDKGSIPDRFSAQQFSDYHSELNMSSLELGDSALYFCASSLGLAGVEQYFGPGTRLTVT.